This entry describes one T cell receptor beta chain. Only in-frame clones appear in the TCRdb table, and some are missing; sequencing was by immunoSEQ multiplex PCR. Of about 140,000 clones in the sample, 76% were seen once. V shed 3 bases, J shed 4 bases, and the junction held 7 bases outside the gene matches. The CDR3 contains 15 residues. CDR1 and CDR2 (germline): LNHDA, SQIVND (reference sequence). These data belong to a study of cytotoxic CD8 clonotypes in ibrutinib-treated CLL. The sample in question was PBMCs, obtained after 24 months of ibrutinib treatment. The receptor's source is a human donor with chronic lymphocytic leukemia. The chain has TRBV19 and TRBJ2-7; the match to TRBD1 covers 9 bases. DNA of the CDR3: TGTGCCAGTAGTATGGAGGGGACAGGGTGGTACGAGCAGTACTTC. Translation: CASSMEGTGWYEQYF. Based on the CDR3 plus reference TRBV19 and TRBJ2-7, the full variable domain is DGGITQSPKYLFRKEGQNVTLSCEQNLNHDAMYWYRQDPGQGLRLIYYSQIVNDFQKGDIAEGYSVSREKKESFPLTVTSAQKNPTAFYLCASSMEGTGWYEQYFGPGTRLTVT.